The next 2 T cell receptor beta chains were all read from a single sample in a study of T cell clonality in common variable immunodeficiency. General study points: In common variable immunodeficiency, TCR beta chains reportedly carried fewer deletions and N-nucleotide insertions.

Data came from immunoSEQ multiplex PCR; TCRdb stores just in-frame clones and leaves some out. The sample shows some 27,000 clones, none of them appearing just once. These TCRs are of unknown antigen specificity. Sequenced: peripheral blood mononuclear cells. Receptors originate from a human donor with common variable immunodeficiency.

Note on this clone: The sequenced fragment ends 3 residues before the CDR3 boundary, so the rest is inferred from the germline J gene. This chain links TRBV19 with TRBJ2-5, with D possibly TRBD1 on 6 matching bases. Germline V gene sequence: CDR1 LNHDA, CDR2 SQIVND (reference sequence). The CDR3 has 14 amino acids. The V and J ends lost 0 bases and 5 bases respectively, with 10 bases between them. This CDR3 reads CASSIEGAWETQYF. Partial CDR3 DNA: TGTGCCAGTAGTATAGAGGGGGCGTGGGAGACC.

About this clone itself: The read ends 3 residues before the CDR3 terminus; that terminus is restored from the germline J gene. This chain links TRBV7-3 with TRBJ2-1; 9 bases map to TRBD1. The CDR3 is made up of 16 amino acids. Germline V CDR1 and CDR2: SGHTA, FQGTGA. V gave up 5 bases and J gave up 2 bases; unmatched junction bases: 7. CDR3 bases read: TGTGCCAGCAGCCCCCGGACAGGGGTCCCCTACAATGAG. This codes for CASSPRTGVPYNE. In full, the CDR3 reads CASSPRTGVPYNEQFF.